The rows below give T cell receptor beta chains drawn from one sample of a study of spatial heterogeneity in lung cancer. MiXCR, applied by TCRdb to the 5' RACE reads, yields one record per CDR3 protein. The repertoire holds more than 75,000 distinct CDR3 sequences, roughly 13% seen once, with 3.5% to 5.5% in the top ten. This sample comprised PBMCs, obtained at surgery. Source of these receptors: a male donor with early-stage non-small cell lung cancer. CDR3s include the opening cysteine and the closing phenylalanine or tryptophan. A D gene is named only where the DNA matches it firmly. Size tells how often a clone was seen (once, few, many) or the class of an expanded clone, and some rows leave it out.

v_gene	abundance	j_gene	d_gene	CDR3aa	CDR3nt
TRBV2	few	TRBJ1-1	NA	CASMGEYQAFF	TGTGCCAGCATGGGGGAATACCAAGCTTTCTTT
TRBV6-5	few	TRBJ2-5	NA	CASNRAGLQETQYF	TGTGCCAGCAACCGAGCGGGTTTACAAGAGACCCAGTACTTC
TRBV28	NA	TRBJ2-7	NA	CASSPLGLSSYEQYF	TGTGCCAGCAGCCCCCTGGGGTTGAGCTCCTACGAGCAGTACTTC
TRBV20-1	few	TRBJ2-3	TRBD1	CSARDTGTEYTDTQYF	TGCAGTGCTAGAGACACCGGGACAGAGTACACAGATACGCAGTATTTT
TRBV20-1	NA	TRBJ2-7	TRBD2	CSARRDGGTSGRTYEQYF	TGCAGTGCTAGAAGAGACGGCGGGACTAGCGGGAGGACCTACGAGCAGTACTTC
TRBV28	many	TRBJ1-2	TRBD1	CASTTGTDLWGYTF	TGTGCCAGCACCACCGGGACAGACCTATGGGGCTACACCTTC
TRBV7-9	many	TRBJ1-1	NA	CASSLVDENTEAFF	TGTGCCAGCAGCCTCGTCGACGAGAACACTGAAGCTTTCTTT
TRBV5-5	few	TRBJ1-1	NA	CASSLVGSEAFF	TGTGCCAGCAGCTTGGTAGGAAGTGAAGCTTTCTTT
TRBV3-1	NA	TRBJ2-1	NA	CASSQSPYSGTFDNEQFF	TGTGCCAGCAGCCAATCCCCCTACTCCGGGACGTTTGACAATGAGCAGTTCTTC
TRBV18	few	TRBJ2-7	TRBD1	CASSPRDRGNYEQYF	TGTGCCAGCTCACCTCGGGACAGGGGGAACTACGAGCAGTACTTC
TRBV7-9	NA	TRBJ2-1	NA	CASTIPGEVNEQFF	TGTGCCAGCACCATCCCAGGGGAGGTCAATGAGCAGTTCTTC
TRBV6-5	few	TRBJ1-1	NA	CASESSGLGYTEAFF	TGTGCCAGCGAGAGTTCGGGCCTGGGGTACACTGAAGCTTTCTTT
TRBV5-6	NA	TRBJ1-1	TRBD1	CASSFLDRMNTEAFF	TGTGCCAGCAGCTTCCTGGACAGGATGAACACTGAAGCTTTCTTT
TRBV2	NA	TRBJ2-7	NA	CASSERSTYEQYF	TGTGCCAGCAGTGAACGGTCTACCTACGAGCAGTACTTC
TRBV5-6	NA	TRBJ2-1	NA	CASSLGGAPSYNEQFF	TGTGCCAGCAGCTTGGGCGGAGCCCCTTCCTACAATGAGCAGTTCTTC
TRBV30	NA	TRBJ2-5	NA	CACRETTAEETQYF	TGTGCCTGCCGGGAAACGACCGCCGAGGAGACCCAGTACTTC
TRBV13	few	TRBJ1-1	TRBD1	CASSLGQFEAFF	TGTGCCAGCAGCTTGGGACAGTTTGAAGCTTTCTTT
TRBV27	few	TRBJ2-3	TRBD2	CASSPGLGLAGEADTQYF	TGTGCCAGCAGCCCCGGCCTTGGACTAGCGGGAGAGGCAGATACGCAGTATTTT
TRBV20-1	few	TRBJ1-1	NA	CSASVGSQMNTEAFF	TGCAGTGCTAGTGTCGGCAGCCAAATGAACACTGAAGCTTTCTTT
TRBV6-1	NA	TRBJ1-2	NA	CASSTHRDLNYGYTF	TGTGCCAGCAGTACTCACAGGGACCTTAACTATGGCTACACCTTC
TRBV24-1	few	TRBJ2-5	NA	CATSDANQETQYF	TGTGCCACCAGTGATGCTAACCAAGAGACCCAGTACTTC
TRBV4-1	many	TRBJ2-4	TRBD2	CASSQSLSGSIDIQYF	TGCGCCAGCAGCCAATCTCTTAGCGGGAGTATTGACATTCAGTACTTC
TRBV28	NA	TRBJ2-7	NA	CASSPGGVLHEQYF	TGTGCCAGCAGTCCTGGGGGAGTCCTTCACGAGCAGTACTTC
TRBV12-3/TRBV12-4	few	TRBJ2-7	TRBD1	CASTLAHRGSDEQYF	TGTGCCAGCACCCTTGCTCACAGGGGAAGTGACGAGCAGTACTTC
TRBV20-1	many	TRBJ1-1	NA	CSARRASSNTEAFF	TGCAGTGCTAGGAGGGCCAGCTCAAACACTGAAGCTTTCTTT
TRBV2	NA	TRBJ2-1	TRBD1	CASSEWTGGNEQFF	TGTGCCAGCAGTGAATGGACAGGGGGAAATGAGCAGTTCTTC
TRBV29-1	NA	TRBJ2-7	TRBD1	CSVLEGQGYEQYF	TGCAGCGTTTTGGAGGGACAGGGATACGAGCAGTACTTC
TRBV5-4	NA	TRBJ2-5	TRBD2	CASSTPGLADVETQYF	TGTGCCAGCAGCACCCCGGGACTAGCGGACGTAGAGACCCAGTACTTC
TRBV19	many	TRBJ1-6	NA	CASSIPGNSPLHF	TGTGCCAGTAGTATCCCTGGTAATTCACCCCTCCACTTT
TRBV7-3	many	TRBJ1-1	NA	CASSPGGGRTEAFF	TGTGCCAGCAGCCCTGGGGGGGGGAGGACTGAAGCTTTCTTT
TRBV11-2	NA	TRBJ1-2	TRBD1	CASSLADRVEGYTF	TGTGCCAGCAGCTTAGCTGACAGGGTGGAGGGCTACACCTTC